This TCR beta chain was obtained from a study of shared clonotypes between healthy human individuals. Study-wide results and caveats: Across subsets, estimated richness was generally greater for naive than for memory populations.

With regard to this clone: Its target is not known.

Sorted-subset replicate PCRs used around 200 ng DNA, 25,000 to 30,000 T cell genomes. The protocol was immunoSEQ multiplex PCR, while the TCRdb copy is restricted to in-frame clones and leaves out a portion. The repertoire has a few million clones, more than 80% of them found once; the top ten carry roughly 0.14%. CDR3 length: 14 amino acids. Germline V gene data show CDR1 as MNHNY and CDR2 as SVGAGI (reference sequence). V dropped 10 bases and J dropped 5; count of bases not matched to a gene: 10. The TCR originated in a man between 18 and 29 years old in good health. The V call is TRBV6-6, the J call TRBJ1-4; 7 nucleotides match TRBD1. Sequences were obtained from naive CD4+ T cells sorted from blood. Stated subset: CD45RA+ positively selected. The CDR3 here is CATGSAGQNEKLFF. In DNA form, the CDR3 reads TGTGCCACCGGCTCGGCGGGACAGAATGAAAAACTGTTTTTT.